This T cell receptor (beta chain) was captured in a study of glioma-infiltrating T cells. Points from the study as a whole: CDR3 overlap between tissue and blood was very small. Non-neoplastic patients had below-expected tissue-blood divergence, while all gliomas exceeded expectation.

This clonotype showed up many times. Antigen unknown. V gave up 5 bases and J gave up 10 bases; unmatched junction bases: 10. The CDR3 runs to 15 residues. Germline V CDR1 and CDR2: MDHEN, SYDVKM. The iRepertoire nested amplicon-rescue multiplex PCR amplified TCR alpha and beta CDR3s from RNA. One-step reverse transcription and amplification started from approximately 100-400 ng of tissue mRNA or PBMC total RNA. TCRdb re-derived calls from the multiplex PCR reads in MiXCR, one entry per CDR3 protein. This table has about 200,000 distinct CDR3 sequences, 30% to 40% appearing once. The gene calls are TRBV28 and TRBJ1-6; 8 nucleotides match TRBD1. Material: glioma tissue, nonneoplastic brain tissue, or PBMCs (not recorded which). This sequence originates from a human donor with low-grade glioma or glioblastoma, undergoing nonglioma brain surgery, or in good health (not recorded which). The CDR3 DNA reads TGTGCCAGCAGTCCACCGACAGGGGACTTCTCACCCCTCCACTTT. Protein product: CASSPPTGDFSPLHF.